This TCR beta chain was recorded in a study of beta chain features in type 1 diabetes. Expressed TCRB transcripts were sequenced because the entire RNA isolate underwent reverse transcription. Repertoires were generated with immunoSEQ multiplex PCR, while TCRdb's copy carries only in-frame clones and drops some. Among hundreds of thousands of clones listed, under 20% were seen once. Study-level results: Within each of all four CD4+ subsets, Type 1 diabetes patients had TCRB CDR3s that were moderately but significantly shorter.

This clone was detected a few times. Its antigen is unidentified. This CDR3 is built from 14 residues. Germline V gene data show CDR1 as SNHLY and CDR2 as FYNNEI. J was trimmed by 1 base and V by 7 bases; bases with no gene match: 4. The sample was naive CD4+ T cells from blood. This chain joins TRBV2 and TRBJ2-3; TRBD1 agrees at 8 bases. This receptor was taken from a woman aged 18 to 35 in good health. CDR3 bases: TGTGCCAGCACACCGGACAGGGGCACAGATACGCAGTATTTT. Its protein is CASTPDRGTDTQYF.